This TCR beta chain was identified during a study of T cells in Graves' hyperthyroidism and ophthalmopathy. Study results and limitations: Most clonotypes expanded in thyroid above 0.001 were likewise present in blood. Ophthalmopathy stood apart from stable hyperthyroidism in a 13 V-J model. For ophthalmopathy, model prediction preceded onset by a median about 6 months.

Amplification yielded TCR beta CDR3 regions, with RNA transcripts as the source. With the HTBI primer set, the TCR CDR3 went through a first round of RT-PCR. Each CDR3 protein is one row after TCRdb ran MiXCR on the multiplex PCR reads. The top ten clones hold 25% to 30% of a sample with 500,000 or so distinct CDR3 sequences, about 16% of them seen once. Trimming at V came to 3 bases and at J to 0 bases, leaving 5 bases not matched to a gene. The CDR3 spans 16 residues. Germline-derived CDR1 and CDR2 are KGHSH and LQKENI. On this clonotype: No antigen is known for it.

The sequence was obtained from a woman between 25 and 40 years old with Graves' ophthalmopathy. Specimen: blood. J is TRBJ2-1 and V is TRBV18; TRBD1 aligns across 7 bases. As DNA, the CDR3 is TGTGCCAGCTCACCGCTGGGACAGAACTCCTACAATGAGCAGTTCTTC. Translation gives CASSPLGQNSYNEQFF.